Each of the 2 T cell receptor beta chains below was sequenced from the same sample in a study of CD8 T cells in Susac syndrome. Random hexamers were used to reverse transcribe an amount of about 0.45 to 1 ug RNA. TCRdb itself ran the immunoSEQ multiplex PCR reads through MiXCR, one entry per CDR3 protein. The table records roughly 160,000 distinct CDR3 sequences, approximately 96% of them present only once. Sequencing used CD4+ T cells from PBMCs. These receptors were obtained from a human donor in good health.

This clonotype was found once. The V gene is TRBV27, the J gene TRBJ1-5, with D tentatively TRBD1 (6 bases). The CDR3 contains 13 residues. The germline gives CDR1 MNHEY, CDR2 SMNVEV (reference sequence). Trimming left V 10 bases short and J 1 base short, with 11 bases between. CDR3 region: CATGGRSNQPQHF. The CDR3 coding sequence is TGTGCCACTGGGGGGCGAAGCAATCAGCCCCAGCATTTT.

The V gene is TRBV5-1, the J gene TRBJ2-5; D possibly matches TRBD1 or TRBD2 (6 bases each). Trimming left V 4 bases short and J 0 bases short, with 10 bases between. Germline CDR1 and CDR2: SGHRS and YFSETQ. The CDR3 consists of 14 residues. The CDR3 DNA reads TGCGCCAGCAGCCGGGGGCCAAACCAAGAGACCCAGTACTTC. It encodes CASSRGPNQETQYF.